Each of the 9 T cell receptor beta chains below was sequenced from the same sample in a study of T cell changes during pregnancy in multiple sclerosis (dated 2019 in TCRdb). Library preparation was by the immunoSEQ multiplex PCR assay. Here the immuneACCESS table is served through TCRdb, limited to in-frame sequences with V and J called. Missing clones are a known gap in these copies; in checked studies unresolved V genes cover under half, and the rest lacks a known reason. The sample table shows 40,000 to 55,000 clones, and around 90% are seen once. The top ten constitute approximately 9% of the sample. The source material was CD8+ T cells from peripheral blood mononuclear cells, sampled after pregnancy. These receptors were taken from a female donor with multiple sclerosis, enrolled in a pregnancy study.

This clone occurred once. The chain couples TRBV29-1 to TRBJ1-5, with D hard to call. The CDR3 has 13 residues. The V end was cut by 0 bases, the J end by 5 bases, with 8 bases between. From germline, CDR1 is SQVTM and CDR2 ANQGSEA. The CDR3 loop reads CSVEEAGDQPQHF. CDR3 DNA sequence: TGCAGCGTTGAAGAGGCAGGTGATCAGCCCCAGCATTTT.

CDR3: CASSLQTSGTDTQYF. CDR3 bases: TGTGCCAGCAGCTTACAAACTAGCGGCACAGATACGCAGTATTTT. The chain recombines TRBV7-9 with TRBJ2-3; 7 bases line up with TRBD2. J lost 1 base, V lost 2 bases, and 3 bases had no gene match. Germline V gene sequence: CDR1 SEHNR, CDR2 FQNEAQ (reference sequence). The CDR3 covers 15 residues.

This chain connects TRBV9 to TRBJ2-1, with 12 bases that match TRBD2. V lost 1 base to trimming and J lost 6 bases; unmatched junction nucleotides: 5. Germline CDR1 reads SGDLS; CDR2 reads YYNGEE. The CDR3 runs 16 residues. As DNA, the CDR3 is TGTGCCAGCAGCGTATCTACTAGCGGGAGGTTCAATGAGCAGTTCTTC. Protein sequence: CASSVSTSGRFNEQFF.

This chain uses TRBV5-1 with TRBJ2-2; 11 bases align to TRBD1. The CDR3 runs 16 residues. V trimming: 4 bases; J trimming: 3 bases; junction bases outside the gene matches: 5. CDR1 is SGHRS and CDR2 is YFSETQ in the germline V gene. In nucleotides, the CDR3 is TGCGCCAGCAGCAAGGACAGGGGGCGCGACACCGGGGAGCTGTTTTTT. Translation gives CASSKDRGRDTGELFF.

This chain links TRBV2 with TRBJ2-7, with D maybe TRBD1 (6 bases). The V end lost 8 bases, the J end lost 4 bases, and 12 bases lay between the germline ends. This CDR3 has 12 amino acids. The germline CDR1 and CDR2 sequences are SNHLY and FYNNEI. CDR3 amino acids: CASSGQTYEQYF. CDR3 nucleotides: TGTGCCAGCTCAGGACAGACTTACGAGCAGTACTTC.

The chain recombines TRBV2 with TRBJ2-3, with 7 bases that match TRBD2. The CDR3 contains 14 residues. Germline V lookup: CDR1 SNHLY, CDR2 FYNNEI. The ends lost 3 bases at V and 6 bases at J; junction bases unmatched: 6. The CDR3 sequence is CASSEGRGLDTQYF. The CDR3 DNA follows: TGTGCCAGCAGTGAGGGGCGGGGGTTGGATACGCAGTATTTT.

The chain uses TRBV6-6 and TRBJ2-3; D gene unclear. The CDR3 runs 13 residues. The germline V and J ends were trimmed by 7 bases and 3 bases, with 11 bases remaining between them. Germline values: CDR1 MNHNY, CDR2 SVGAGI (reference sequence). CDR3 bases: TGTGCCAGCACTCTACTCGATACAGATACGCAGTATTTT. Residues: CASTLLDTDTQYF.

The chain is built from TRBV5-1 and TRBJ1-4, with 8 bases fitting TRBD1. The CDR3 is 16 residues long. Trimming took 3 bases from V and 4 from J; bases not matched to a gene: 8. Germline V gene lookup returns CDR1 SGHRS and CDR2 YFSETQ. In DNA form, the CDR3 reads TGCGCCAGCAGCTCTAGATCAGGGGGCGGTAATGAAAAACTGTTTTTT. Protein: CASSSRSGGGNEKLFF. The variable domain in full, completed from reference TRBV5-1 and TRBJ1-4, reads KAGVTQTPRYLIKTRGQQVTLSCSPISGHRSVSWYQQTPGQGLQFLFEYFSETQRNKGNFPGRFSGRQFSNSRSEMNVSTLELGDSALYLCASSSRSGGGNEKLFFGSGTQLSVL.

CDR3 DNA: TGTGCCAGCAGTTCTAACCGGGACAGGCCACTGAACACTGAAGCTTTCTTT. Its protein is CASSSNRDRPLNTEAFF. J is TRBJ1-1 and V is TRBV27; 8 bases are a match to TRBD1. Germline loops: CDR1 MNHEY, CDR2 SMNVEV (reference sequence). The ends lost 4 bases at V and 0 bases at J; junction bases unmatched: 10. The CDR3 is made up of 17 amino acids.